The rows below give T cell receptor beta chains drawn from one sample of a study of cytomegalovirus exposure and HLA in healthy donors. Measured with immunoSEQ multiplex PCR; TCRdb has only the in-frame clones, and not every one. Among 35,000 to 50,000 clones, 51% were seen once, and the ten largest hold 5.5% to 7%. The sample was PBMCs. The origin of the receptors is a man aged 55 to 70 in good health and CMV-seronegative. CDR3s leave out the opening cysteine and the closing phenylalanine or tryptophan. The D gene is left open where the match is weak.

d_gene	v_gene	j_gene	CDR3aa
TRBD1	TRBV5-1	TRBJ2-7	ASSLEGQGARRYLYEQY
TRBD2	TRBV28	TRBJ2-1	ASSSWQLAGGNNEQF
TRBD1	TRBV7-2	TRBJ1-2	ASSLDRGYGYT
NA	TRBV11-2	TRBJ2-7	ASSLVSRAYEQY
NA	TRBV7-3	TRBJ2-1	ASSLTQINEQF
TRBD1	TRBV29-1	TRBJ1-5	SVIVTGGPTQPQH
TRBD1	TRBV6-1	TRBJ1-1	ASSAQQGANTEAF
NA	TRBV25-1	TRBJ1-1	ASSGRGNTEAF
NA	TRBV19	TRBJ1-3	ASSIPLTGTIY
NA	TRBV15	TRBJ1-1	ATSRPPGIEAF
NA	TRBV28	TRBJ1-1	ASSVIGGVNTEAF
TRBD2	TRBV29-1	TRBJ2-1	SVDKAGVYNEQF
TRBD2	TRBV2	TRBJ2-5	ASSRTSGQETQY
TRBD2	TRBV28	TRBJ2-7	ASISTSGSPYEQY
NA	TRBV19	TRBJ2-1	ASSIGAEYNEQF
NA	TRBV7-3	TRBJ2-7	ASSQTGYREQY
TRBD1	TRBV4-2	TRBJ1-2	ASSQGDRDVDGYT
NA	TRBV30	TRBJ1-5	AWRLKGVAHQPQH
NA	TRBV5-1	TRBJ2-1	ASSSHSYNEQF
TRBD2	TRBV7-6	TRBJ2-3	ASSLTTSGRAGWVPDTQY